These 30 T cell receptor beta chains originate from one sample sequenced in a study of cytomegalovirus exposure and HLA in healthy donors. The PCR used 60 Vbeta and 13 Jbeta primers. Measured with immunoSEQ multiplex PCR; TCRdb has only the in-frame clones, and not every one. This table has under 200,000 clones, over 70% appearing once. The sample comprised PBMCs. The receptors were sampled from a woman aged 50 to 60 in good health and CMV-seronegative.

The chain couples TRBV19 to TRBJ2-2; 8 bases are shared with TRBD1. Germline CDR1 reads LNHDA; CDR2 reads SQIVND (reference sequence). The CDR3 sequence is 17 residues long. V was pared by 7 bases and J by 1 base, with 11 bases of the junction left unmatched. CDR3 in amino acids: CASIPDRAAKNTGELFF. DNA of the CDR3: TGTGCCAGTATCCCGGACAGGGCGGCCAAGAACACCGGGGAGCTGTTTTTT.

The chain combines TRBV15 with TRBJ1-1; TRBD1 aligns across 8 bases. CDR1 LNHNV and CDR2 YYDKDF come from the germline V gene (reference sequence). V shed 1 base, J shed 6 bases, and the junction held 7 bases outside the gene matches. The CDR3 is 15 residues long. CDR3 nucleotides: TGTGCCACCAGCAGAGGAGGACAGGGAGGCCCTGAAGCTTTCTTT. Its translation is CATSRGGQGGPEAFF.

This chain links TRBV5-1 with TRBJ1-2, with TRBD1 identical over 8 bases. V dropped 5 bases and J dropped 8; count of bases not matched to a gene: 14. The CDR3 is 15 residues long. The germline V gene has CDR1 SGHRS and CDR2 YFSETQ. For the CDR3, the DNA is TGCGCCAGCAGACAGACGGGACAGGCCTATGGAGGCTACACCTTC. It translates to CASRQTGQAYGGYTF.

The CDR3 DNA sequence: TGTGCCAGCAGCGTAGGCGGGAGTCTGGCAGATACGCAGTATTTT. Its protein is CASSVGGSLADTQYF. The chain combines TRBV7-9 with TRBJ2-3; TRBD2 agrees at 7 bases. This CDR3 has 15 residues. The ends lost 5 bases at V and 4 bases at J; junction bases unmatched: 9. The germline V gene encodes CDR1 SEHNR and CDR2 FQNEAQ (reference sequence).

The chain is built from TRBV28 and TRBJ1-2; maybe TRBD1 (6 bases). Trimming took off 3 bases at V and 8 bases at J, with 13 bases between the two ends. Germline V gene lookup returns CDR1 MDHEN and CDR2 SYDVKM. The CDR3 is 13 residues long. CDR3 in DNA: TGTGCCAGCAGTTTCTCAGGGGCGCTCGGCTACACCTTC. This codes for CASSFSGALGYTF.

V and J are TRBV7-9 and TRBJ2-5; TRBD1 matches at 9 bases. The CDR3 totals 17 residues. V lost 3 bases to trimming and J lost 5 bases; unmatched junction nucleotides: 13. The germline gives CDR1 SEHNR, CDR2 FQNEAQ (reference sequence). The CDR3 loop is CASSFEPGQGLYETQYF. In DNA, the CDR3 is TGTGCCAGCAGCTTTGAGCCGGGACAGGGTCTCTATGAGACCCAGTACTTC.

The chain carries TRBV11-2 and TRBJ2-1, with D possibly being TRBD2 (5 bases). V was trimmed by 5 bases and J by 4 bases, leaving 9 bases between them. Germline values: CDR1 SGHAT, CDR2 FQNNGV. This CDR3 comprises 13 residues. The CDR3 loop is CASSHTSYNEQFF. CDR3 sequence (DNA): TGTGCCAGCAGCCACACTAGTTACAATGAGCAGTTCTTC.

The gene calls are TRBV28 and TRBJ2-3, with TRBD2 matching over 9 bases. The CDR3 extends over 17 amino acids. The germline V gene has CDR1 MDHEN and CDR2 SYDVKM. V was clipped by 3 bases and J by 2 bases; unmatched bases: 9. The DNA for the CDR3 is TGTGCCAGCAGTTTCCCGGTAGCTAGCGGGGTCACAGATACGCAGTATTTT. As protein: CASSFPVASGVTDTQYF.

This chain links TRBV5-4 with TRBJ2-7; 7 nucleotides align to TRBD1. CDR3 length equals 15 residues. V shed 4 bases and J 7 bases; nucleotides not matched to a gene: 14. The germline V gene has CDR1 SGHNT and CDR2 YYREEE (reference sequence). The DNA of the CDR3 is TGTGCCAGCAGCGTTAAGACAGGGCCGGTAAGTGAGCAGTACTTC. Translation gives CASSVKTGPVSEQYF.

This clone was detected a few times. This chain connects TRBV30 to TRBJ1-5, with D maybe TRBD1 (6 bases). The CDR3 covers 13 residues. V was clipped by 0 bases and J by 9 bases, with 12 bases between them. Germline assignment: CDR1 GTSNPN and CDR2 SVGIG (reference sequence). CDR3 sequence (DNA): TGTGCCTGGAGTGTCAGGGGTCCCGGGCCCCAGCATTTT. Translating it yields CAWSVRGPGPQHF. Combining the CDR3 with reference TRBV30 and TRBJ1-5 gives the whole variable domain SQTIHQWPATLVQPVGSPLSLECTVEGTSNPNLYWYRQAAGRGLQLLFYSVGIGQISSEVPQNLSASRPQDRQFILSSKKLLLSDSGFYLCAWSVRGPGPQHFGDGTRLSIL.

The chain recombines TRBV14 with TRBJ2-7; maybe TRBD1 (6 bases). CDR1 is SGHDN, CDR2 FVKESK, per germline. This CDR3 contains 12 residues. The ends were cut back, 1 base at V and 9 bases at J, with 10 bases in the middle. This CDR3 is CASSQVLDRQYF. CDR3 DNA sequence: TGTGCCAGCAGCCAAGTATTGGACAGGCAGTACTTC. The full variable domain, rest sourced from reference TRBV14 and TRBJ2-7, is EAGVTQFPSHSVIEKGQTVTLRCDPISGHDNLYWYRRVMGKEIKFLLHFVKESKQDESGMPNNRFLAERTGGTYSTLKVQPAELEDSGVYFCASSQVLDRQYFGPGTRLTVT.

The rearrangement links TRBV10-3 to TRBJ2-7; 7 bases map to TRBD1. After removal of 4 bases from V and 0 bases from J, the junction contained 6 bases not matched to a gene. CDR3 length: 15 amino acids. From germline, CDR1 is ENHRY and CDR2 SYGVKD. In DNA, the CDR3 is TGTGCCATCAGTGGTCGACAGGGCTCCTCCTACGAGCAGTACTTC. Its translation: CAISGRQGSSYEQYF.

In its sample, this clone was seen a few times. The V and J genes are TRBV7-6 and TRBJ2-4, with 12 bases matching TRBD2. The germline CDR1 and CDR2 sequences are SGHVS and FNYEAQ. This CDR3 region has 18 residues. With 1 base clipped from V and 0 bases from J, the junction kept 4 bases outside the gene matches. The CDR3 bases are TGTGCCAGCAGCTTAGGGGGACTAGCGGGCCTAGCCAAAAACATTCAGTACTTC. This encodes CASSLGGLAGLAKNIQYF.

The chain carries TRBV28 and TRBJ2-6, with D uncertain. The germline gives CDR1 MDHEN, CDR2 SYDVKM. V was trimmed by 3 bases and J by 3 bases, leaving 3 bases between them. CDR3 length equals 13 residues. The CDR3 loop is CASSFIGANVLTF. CDR3 DNA sequence: TGTGCCAGCAGTTTCATTGGGGCCAACGTCCTGACTTTC. Full variable domain (missing parts from reference TRBV28 and TRBJ2-6): DVKVTQSSRYLVKRTGEKVFLECVQDMDHENMFWYRQDPGLGLRLIYFSYDVKMKEKGDIPEGYSVSREKKERFSLILESASTNQTSMYLCASSFIGANVLTFGAGSRLTVL.

This chain connects TRBV28 to TRBJ2-5; the D is unclear. The DNA end lines up better with TRBJ2-7; the J call may be wrong. The CDR3 is 14 residues long. In germline, CDR1 is MDHEN, CDR2 SYDVKM. In DNA form, the CDR3 reads TGTGCCAGCAGCCCCCGCGCACCCCCCTACGAGCAGTACTTC. Translating it yields CASSPRAPPYEQYF.

The rearrangement joins TRBV7-9 to TRBJ2-5; D is perhaps TRBD1 (5 bases). Germline V gives CDR1 SEHNR, CDR2 FQNEAQ (reference sequence). V shed 6 bases and J shed 4 bases, with 9 bases lying between them. This CDR3 is 12 amino acids long. This chain's CDR3 is CASRRGAETQYF. CDR3 DNA sequence: TGTGCCAGCAGAAGGGGCGCAGAGACCCAGTACTTC.

CDR3: CAISESGRYEQYF. CDR3 DNA sequence: TGTGCCATCAGTGAGTCGGGCCGTTACGAGCAGTACTTC. The genes are TRBV10-3 and TRBJ2-7; D remains unclear. Germline V gene sequence: CDR1 ENHRY, CDR2 SYGVKD. V dropped 0 bases and J dropped 4 bases, with 7 bases sitting between them. CDR3 length: 13 residues.

This rearrangement joins TRBV15 to TRBJ2-7, with 11 bases aligning to TRBD2. CDR1 and CDR2 (germline): LNHNV, YYDKDF (reference sequence). This CDR3 has 15 amino acids. The V and J ends lost 2 bases and 2 bases, in that order; junction bases with no gene match: 2. The CDR3 here is CATSRLAGGTYEQYF. CDR3 in DNA: TGTGCCACCAGCAGACTAGCGGGGGGCACCTACGAGCAGTACTTC.

The J gene is TRBJ2-2, the V gene TRBV7-6; 14 positions match TRBD2. The CDR3 consists of 16 residues. Germline lookup yields CDR1 SGHVS and CDR2 FNYEAQ. The V gene end was trimmed by 5 bases and the J gene end by 7 bases; junction bases not matched to a gene: 6. Here the CDR3 reads CASSPTSGRAGGELFF. The CDR3 nucleotides are TGTGCCAGCAGCCCGACTAGCGGGAGGGCCGGCGGGGAGCTGTTTTTT.

V and J are TRBV10-3 and TRBJ2-3, with D tentatively TRBD2 (5 bases). There are 13 residues in the CDR3. From germline, CDR1 is ENHRY and CDR2 SYGVKD. V lost 5 bases and J lost 7, with 13 bases in between. DNA of the CDR3: TGTGCCATCAGTCCCGTTAGCGACCATACGCAGTATTTT. This sequence encodes CAISPVSDHTQYF.

The chain is built from TRBV6-1 and TRBJ2-7; TRBD1 might be the D (7 bases). Germline V gives CDR1 MNHNS, CDR2 SASEGT. V lost 6 bases and J lost 3, with 12 bases in between. This CDR3 is 13 amino acids long. CDR3 region: CASREGAGYEQYF. In nucleotides, the CDR3 is TGTGCCAGCAGGGAGGGGGCGGGCTACGAGCAGTACTTC.

The chain carries TRBV5-6 and TRBJ1-4; a possible D gene is TRBD1 (6 bases). CDR3 size: 16 residues. Germline V gene sequence: CDR1 SGHDT, CDR2 YYEEEE. Trimming took 0 bases from V and 4 from J, leaving 13 bases between them. For the CDR3, the DNA is TGTGCCAGCAGCTTGGAGGGGGGGGCAAGTAATGAAAAACTGTTTTTT. Translation: CASSLEGGASNEKLFF. Filled out from reference TRBV5-6 and TRBJ1-4, the complete variable domain reads DAGVTQSPTHLIKTRGQQVTLRCSPKSGHDTVSWYQQALGQGPQFIFQYYEEEERQRGNFPDRFSGHQFPNYSSELNVNALLLGDSALYLCASSLEGGASNEKLFFGSGTQLSVL.

The V gene is TRBV2, the J gene TRBJ2-5; the D gene is possibly TRBD1 (6 bases). CDR1 is SNHLY, CDR2 FYNNEI, per germline. V shed 5 bases and J shed 3 bases, with 13 bases lying between them. The CDR3 length is 14 residues. CDR3 loop: CASSPLTGEETQYF. The CDR3 DNA reads TGTGCCAGCAGTCCTTTGACAGGAGAAGAGACCCAGTACTTC.

The chain has TRBV28 and TRBJ2-3; no definite D call. The CDR3 runs to 12 residues. Per the germline V gene, CDR1 is MDHEN and CDR2 is SYDVKM. The V end was cut by 4 bases, the J end by 5 bases, with 7 bases between. The CDR3 loop reads CASSYRRDTQYF. The CDR3 nucleotides read TGTGCCAGCAGTTACCGGAGAGATACGCAGTATTTT.

The CDR3: CATQNQGAFGPQHF. The CDR3 DNA is TGTGCCACCCAAAATCAGGGGGCCTTCGGGCCCCAGCATTTT. The chain joins TRBV6-4 to TRBJ1-5; 8 nucleotides line up with TRBD1. The V gene end was trimmed by 10 bases and the J gene end by 9 bases; junction bases not matched to a gene: 14. Germline values: CDR1 MRHNA, CDR2 SNTAGT. CDR3 size: 14 residues.

The chain's CDR3 is CASRTRGGSYNEQFF. For the CDR3, the DNA is TGTGCCAGCAGGACGCGGGGCGGCTCCTACAATGAGCAGTTCTTC. The V call is TRBV5-4, the J call TRBJ2-1; weak D call: TRBD2 (6 bases). Germline CDR1 and CDR2: SGHNT and YYREEE (reference sequence). This CDR3 spans 15 amino acids. V lost 5 bases and J 0 bases, leaving 12 bases between the germline ends.

The chain combines TRBV6-1 with TRBJ2-7, with TRBD2 identical over 8 bases. The CDR3 loop spans 13 amino acids. V was clipped by 8 bases and J by 2 bases; unmatched bases: 5. The germline CDR1 and CDR2 sequences are MNHNS and SASEGT. The CDR3 loop is CASFSGIAYEQYF. CDR3 DNA sequence: TGTGCCAGCTTTAGCGGGATTGCCTACGAGCAGTACTTC.

The J gene is TRBJ2-3, the V gene TRBV5-1; 8 bases fit TRBD2. This CDR3 is 17 amino acids long. Looked up from germline, CDR1 is SGHRS and CDR2 is YFSETQ. Losses at the gene ends were 4 bases for V and 0 bases for J; bases not matched to a gene: 10. The CDR3 is CASSPFTSGGSTDTQYF. The CDR3 coding sequence is TGCGCCAGCAGCCCATTCACTAGCGGAGGAAGCACAGATACGCAGTATTTT.

The genes are TRBV19 and TRBJ1-5, with 7 bases that match TRBD1. CDR1 LNHDA and CDR2 SQIVND come from the germline V gene (reference sequence). The junction had 8 bases not matched to a gene; V was cut back by 8 bases and J by 4 bases. This CDR3 region has 14 residues. CDR3 in DNA: TGTGCCAGTTTTCGACAGGGTCTAAATCAGCCCCAGCATTTT. It translates to CASFRQGLNQPQHF.

The chain has TRBV27 and TRBJ1-6, with 8 bases lining up with TRBD1. The CDR3 extends over 14 amino acids. The J segment lost 7 bases and the V segment lost 3 bases, leaving 2 bases of the junction unmatched. Germline CDR1 reads MNHEY; CDR2 reads SMNVEV (reference sequence). The CDR3 loop is CASSFGQGNSPLHF. Here the CDR3 DNA reads TGTGCCAGCAGTTTTGGACAGGGCAATTCACCCCTCCACTTT.